The entry that follows covers one T cell receptor (beta chain) sequence. What it binds is not known. Method: immunoSEQ multiplex PCR; TCRdb's copy keeps in-frame clones and lacks some. There are under 11,000 clones in the sample; approximately 96% occur only once, and more than 0.8% lies in the top ten. This CDR3 has 14 amino acids. In germline, CDR1 is SEHNR, CDR2 FQNEAQ (reference sequence). With 6 bases clipped from V and 5 bases from J, the junction kept 5 bases outside the gene matches. This sample was included in a study of monozygotic twins with cystic fibrosis. Study-level points and caveats: In 13 of 16 pairs, V gene usage was closest to the co-twin's. Monozygotic CF twins shared more identical nucleotide clonotypes than unrelated patients. Median Simpson clonality of approximately 0.01 suggested naive T cells predominated.

This chain joins TRBV7-9 and TRBJ2-7, with 12 nucleotides matching TRBD1. This clonotype was sampled from a boy aged 10-17 years with cystic fibrosis. Sequencing used blood. CDR3 bases: TGTGCCAGCAGATCTCGGGACAGGGGGCACGAGCAGTACTTC. Translation gives CASRSRDRGHEQYF.